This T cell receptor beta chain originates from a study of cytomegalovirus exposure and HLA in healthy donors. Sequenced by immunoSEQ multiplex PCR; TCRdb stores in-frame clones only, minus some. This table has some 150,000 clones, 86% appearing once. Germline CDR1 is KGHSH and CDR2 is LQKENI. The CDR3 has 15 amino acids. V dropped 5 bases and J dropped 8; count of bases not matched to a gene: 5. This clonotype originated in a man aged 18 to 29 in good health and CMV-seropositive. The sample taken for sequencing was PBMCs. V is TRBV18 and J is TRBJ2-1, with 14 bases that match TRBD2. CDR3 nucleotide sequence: TGTGCCAGCTCAGGGGGACTAGCGGGAGCCTATGAGCAGTTCTTC. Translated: CASSGGLAGAYEQFF.